This T cell receptor (beta chain) appears in the sequencing data of a study of glioma-infiltrating T cells after dendritic cell vaccination. The repertoire was sequenced with immunoSEQ multiplex PCR; TCRdb's copy has only in-frame clones and lacks some. The table shows 55,000 to 75,000 clones, with roughly 83% occurring only once. The length of the CDR3 is 13 residues. V dropped 2 bases and J dropped 2 bases, with 7 bases sitting between them. CDR1 and CDR2 from the germline V gene are GTSNPN and SVGIG (reference sequence). Time point reported: after dendritic cell vaccination, including at tumor progression/relapse.

This TCR was sampled from a human donor with glioblastoma. This material consisted of blood, taken after dendritic cell vaccination. V gene TRBV30 combines with J gene TRBJ2-1; D remains ambiguous. CDR3 amino acids: CAWSRGPYNEQFF. The CDR3, as DNA: TGTGCCTGGAGTCGCGGTCCCTACAATGAGCAGTTCTTC. The full variable domain, completed using reference TRBV30 and TRBJ2-1, is SQTIHQWPATLVQPVGSPLSLECTVEGTSNPNLYWYRQAAGRGLQLLFYSVGIGQISSEVPQNLSASRPQDRQFILSSKKLLLSDSGFYLCAWSRGPYNEQFFGPGTRLTVL.